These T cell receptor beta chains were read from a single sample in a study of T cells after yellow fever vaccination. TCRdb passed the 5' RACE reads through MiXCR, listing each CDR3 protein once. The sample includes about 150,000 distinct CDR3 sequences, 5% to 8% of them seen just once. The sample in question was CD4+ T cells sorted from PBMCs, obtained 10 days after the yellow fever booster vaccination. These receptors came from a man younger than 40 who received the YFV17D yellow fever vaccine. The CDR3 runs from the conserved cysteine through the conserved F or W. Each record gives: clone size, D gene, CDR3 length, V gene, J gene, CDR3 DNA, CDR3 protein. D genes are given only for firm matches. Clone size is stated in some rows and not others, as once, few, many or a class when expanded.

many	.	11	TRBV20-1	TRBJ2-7	TGCAGTGCCCAAGAACACTACGAGCAGTACTTC	CSAQEHYEQYF
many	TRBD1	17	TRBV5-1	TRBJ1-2	TGCGCCAGCAGCTTGGAGGGATTTACAGGGGTAGGCGATGGCTACACCTTC	CASSLEGFTGVGDGYTF
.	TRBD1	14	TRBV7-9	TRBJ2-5	TGTGCCAGCAGCCCTTCGGGACAGGGGATGGGCAAGTACTTC	CASSPSGQGMGKYF
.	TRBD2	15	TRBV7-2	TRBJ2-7	TGTGCCAGCAGCCTGAGCGGACTAGCGACCTACGAGCAGTACTTC	CASSLSGLATYEQYF
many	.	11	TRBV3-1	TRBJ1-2	TGTGCCAGCAGCCAAGATAATGGCTACACCTTC	CASSQDNGYTF
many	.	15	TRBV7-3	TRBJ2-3	TGTGCCAGCAGTAATCAAGCGGATAGCACAGATACGCAGTATTTT	CASSNQADSTDTQYF
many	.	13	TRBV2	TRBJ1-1	TGTGCCAGCAGTGAGCGGGAGGCGAAAGAAGCTTTCTTT	CASSEREAKEAFF
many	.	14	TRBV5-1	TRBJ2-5	TGCGCCAGCATCGACCGTGGGGGAGAAGAGACCCAGTACTTC	CASIDRGGEETQYF
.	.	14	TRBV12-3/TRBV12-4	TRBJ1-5	TGTGCCAGCAGCCCGACCGAGGGAAACCAGCCCCAGCATTTT	CASSPTEGNQPQHF
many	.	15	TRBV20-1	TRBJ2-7	TGCAGTGCTAGAGGTTTCAATACTGGACCTGGGCAGCAGTACTTC	CSARGFNTGPGQQYF
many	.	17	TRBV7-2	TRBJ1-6	TGTGCCAGCAGCAGGGACAACCCGAGCTCCTATAATTCACCCCTCCACTTT	CASSRDNPSSYNSPLHF
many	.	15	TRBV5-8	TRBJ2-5	TGTGCCAGCAGCTTAGATCTGAGCCTACAAGAGACCCAGTACTTC	CASSLDLSLQETQYF
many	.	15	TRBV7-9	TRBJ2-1	TGTGCCAGCAGCTTGGGACCCCCTCTCTACAATGAGCAGTTCTTC	CASSLGPPLYNEQFF
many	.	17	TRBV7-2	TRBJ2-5	TGTGCCAGCAGCCAGGGGTGGCTCGTCGGGCCCCAAGAGACCCAGTACTTC	CASSQGWLVGPQETQYF
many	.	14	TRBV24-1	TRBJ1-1	TGTGCCACCAGTGATTTAGCGAGGCACACTGAAGCTTTCTTT	CATSDLARHTEAFF
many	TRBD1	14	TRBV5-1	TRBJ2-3	TGCGCCAGCAGATTCGGGACAGGCCTAGATACGCAGTATTTT	CASRFGTGLDTQYF
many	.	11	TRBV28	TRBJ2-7	TGTGCCAGCAGTTTATCCCACGAGCAGTACTTC	CASSLSHEQYF
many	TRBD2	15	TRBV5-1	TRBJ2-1	TGCGCCAGCAGCTTGGAAGCGGGAGGGTGGAATGAGCAGTTCTTC	CASSLEAGGWNEQFF
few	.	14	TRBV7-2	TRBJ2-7	TGTGCCAGCAGCGACGACGGGGGGCGCTCCGAGCAGTACTTC	CASSDDGGRSEQYF
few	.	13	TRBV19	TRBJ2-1	TGTGCCAGTAGTAACGGGGGCCTTGGTGAGCAGTTCTTC	CASSNGGLGEQFF
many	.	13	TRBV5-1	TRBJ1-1	TGCGCCAGCAGCTTGGAACAGAACACTGAAGCTTTCTTT	CASSLEQNTEAFF
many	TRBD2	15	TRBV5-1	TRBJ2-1	TGCGCCAGCAAGTTAGGACTAGCGGTATACAATGAGCAGTTCTTC	CASKLGLAVYNEQFF
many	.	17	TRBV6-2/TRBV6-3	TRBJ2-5	TGTGCCAGCAGTTACGCCGTCGAGGGAGGCCGACAAGAGACCCAGTACTTC	CASSYAVEGGRQETQYF
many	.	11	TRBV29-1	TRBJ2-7	TGCAGCGTTGGAGACAACTACGAGCAGTACTTC	CSVGDNYEQYF
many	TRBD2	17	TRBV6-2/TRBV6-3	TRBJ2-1	TGTGCCAGCAGTTACCCTGCCGGGACTAGCTTCCAGGGTGAGCAGTTCTTC	CASSYPAGTSFQGEQFF
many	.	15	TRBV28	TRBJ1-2	TGTGCCAGCAGTTCGATTGGGTTTGTGATCGATGGCTACACCTTC	CASSSIGFVIDGYTF
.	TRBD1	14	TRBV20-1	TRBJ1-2	TGCAGTGCTAGAGATAGCAGGGGGAACTATGGCTACACCTTC	CSARDSRGNYGYTF
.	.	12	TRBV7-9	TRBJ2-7	TGTGCCAGCAGCTTGTCGACCTACGAGCAGTACTTC	CASSLSTYEQYF
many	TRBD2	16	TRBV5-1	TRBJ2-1	TGCGCCAGCAGCAGGTCTAGCGGGAGCTCCTACAATGAGCAGTTCTTC	CASSRSSGSSYNEQFF
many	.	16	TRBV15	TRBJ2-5	TGTGCCACCAGCAGGGAAGCCCCGGGAGTGCAAGAGACCCAGTACTTC	CATSREAPGVQETQYF
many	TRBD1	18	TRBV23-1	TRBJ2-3	TGCGCCAGCAGTCAATCGATATTCGCGAGGGGGCTGCCAGATACGCAGTATTTT	CASSQSIFARGLPDTQYF
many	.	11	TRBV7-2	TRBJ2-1	TGTGCCAGCAGCCCCCTCTATGAGCAGTTCTTC	CASSPLYEQFF
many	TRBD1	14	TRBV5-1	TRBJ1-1	TGCGCCAGCAGCACCGGACAGGGGAACACTGAAGCTTTCTTT	CASSTGQGNTEAFF
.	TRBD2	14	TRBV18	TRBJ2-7	TGTGCCAGCTCTCCGTCCCTTGCGGGAGACGAGCAGTACTTC	CASSPSLAGDEQYF
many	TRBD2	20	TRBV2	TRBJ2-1	TGTGCCAGCAGTGAAGCGAGACAGGGGGTAGCTAGCGGGAGGGTTGGTGAGCAGTTCTTC	CASSEARQGVASGRVGEQFF
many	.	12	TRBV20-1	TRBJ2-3	TGCAGTGCTAGGGGGGCCACTTATACGCAGTATTTT	CSARGATYTQYF
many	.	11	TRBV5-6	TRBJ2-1	TGTGCCAGCAGCTTCGTCGATGAGCAGTTCTTC	CASSFVDEQFF
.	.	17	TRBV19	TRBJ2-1	TGTGCCAGTAGTCTAATAGGTAGGGGGAGGGCCGCGAATGAGCAGTTCTTC	CASSLIGRGRAANEQFF
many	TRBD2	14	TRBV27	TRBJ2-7	TGTGCCAGCAGAGGACTAGCGGGCTCCTACGAGCAGTACTTC	CASRGLAGSYEQYF
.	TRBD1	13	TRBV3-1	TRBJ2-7	TGTGCCAGCAGCGACAGGGGTACCTACGAGCAGTACTTC	CASSDRGTYEQYF
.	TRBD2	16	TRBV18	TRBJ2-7	TGTGCCAGCTCACCCGAGGCAGCGGGAGGGCCCTACGAGCAGTACTTC	CASSPEAAGGPYEQYF
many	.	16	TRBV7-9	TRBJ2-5	TGTGCCAGCAGCTCCAGACAGACCCTGTACCAAGAGACCCAGTACTTC	CASSSRQTLYQETQYF
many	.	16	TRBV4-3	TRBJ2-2	TGCGCCAGCAGCCAGCAAGGGACACCGAACACCGGGGAGCTGTTTTTT	CASSQQGTPNTGELFF
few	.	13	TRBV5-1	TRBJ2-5	TGCGCCAGCAGCAGACAGGTACAAGAGACCCAGTACTTC	CASSRQVQETQYF
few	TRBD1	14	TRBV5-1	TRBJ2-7	TGCGCCAGCAGCTTGGTGGACAGGGGGCTCGAGCAGTACTTC	CASSLVDRGLEQYF
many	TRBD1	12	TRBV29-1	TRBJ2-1	TGCAGCGCCGGGACAGGCTACAATGAGCAGTTCTTC	CSAGTGYNEQFF
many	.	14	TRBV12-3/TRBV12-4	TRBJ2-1	TGTGCCAGCAGTTTAGTGCAGGGATGGAATGAGCAGTTCTTC	CASSLVQGWNEQFF
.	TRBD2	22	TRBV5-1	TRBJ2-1	TGCGCCAGCACCCCCCAAGGGGGGAGACTAGCGGGAGGGCGAAGCTCCTACAATGAGCAGTTCTTC	CASTPQGGRLAGGRSSYNEQFF